These 25 T cell receptor beta chains were sequenced from one sample in a study of cytomegalovirus exposure and HLA in healthy donors. PCR employed 60 Vbeta and 13 Jbeta primers. The protocol was immunoSEQ multiplex PCR, while the TCRdb copy is restricted to in-frame clones and leaves out a portion. In total, the table holds around 60,000 clones. The sample was PBMCs. These TCRs come from a man aged 30-40 years in good health and CMV-seropositive.

The V gene is TRBV19, the J gene TRBJ2-1, with 12 positions matching TRBD1. CDR3 size: 15 residues. CDR1 LNHDA and CDR2 SQIVND come from the germline V gene (reference sequence). Germline trimming cut 4 bases from V and 10 bases from J; bases unmatched to any gene: 8. CDR3 DNA: TGTGCCAGTAGTAAACCGGGACAGGGGGCGCGGGAGCAGTTCTTC. Encoded protein: CASSKPGQGAREQFF.

V and J are TRBV4-1 and TRBJ2-2, with 11 bases lining up with TRBD2. The CDR3 runs to 16 residues. Trimming cost V 0 bases and J 7 bases; bases outside gene matches: 4. The germline gives CDR1 MGHRA, CDR2 YSYEKL. The CDR3 is CASSQDSGGAYGELFF. CDR3 sequence (DNA): TGCGCCAGCAGCCAAGATAGCGGGGGGGCCTACGGGGAGCTGTTTTTT.

The chain combines TRBV5-6 with TRBJ1-1, with D possibly matching TRBD1 (5 bases). The V end lost 4 bases, the J end lost 3 bases, and 13 bases lay between the germline ends. Germline V gives CDR1 SGHDT, CDR2 YYEEEE. This CDR3 has 14 amino acids. Here the CDR3 reads CASSHSGGDTEAFF. DNA for the CDR3: TGTGCCAGCAGCCATTCGGGGGGGGACACTGAAGCTTTCTTT.

With respect to this clone: At the DNA level, this CDR3 is encoded by other sequences in the same sample as well. V is TRBV7-6 and J is TRBJ2-1; 7 bases agree with TRBD1. The germline V gene encodes CDR1 SGHVS and CDR2 FNYEAQ. This CDR3 spans 18 amino acids. Trimming cost V 1 base and J 0 bases; bases outside gene matches: 9. The CDR3 sequence is CASSLGTGQVLSYNEQFF. CDR3 in DNA: TGTGCCAGCAGCTTAGGTACAGGACAGGTACTCTCCTACAATGAGCAGTTCTTC.

The V call is TRBV6-1, the J call TRBJ2-5; TRBD1 aligns across 7 bases. The CDR3 is made up of 15 amino acids. Trimming cost V 3 bases and J 7 bases; bases outside gene matches: 11. Germline V gene sequence: CDR1 MNHNS, CDR2 SASEGT. DNA for the CDR3: TGTGCCAGCAGTGACGACGGACAGGCCCATGGGACCCAGTACTTC. It encodes CASSDDGQAHGTQYF.

The chain joins TRBV5-1 to TRBJ2-7, with TRBD1 matching over 9 bases. Germline V lookup: CDR1 SGHRS, CDR2 YFSETQ. The CDR3 runs to 14 residues. Trimming cost V 3 bases and J 3 bases; bases outside gene matches: 4. This CDR3 is CASSSGTGNYEQYF. The CDR3 nucleotides read TGCGCCAGCAGCTCCGGGACAGGGAACTACGAGCAGTACTTC.

The J gene is TRBJ1-2, the V gene TRBV7-9; D not certain. The CDR3 runs to 13 residues. The germline V gene has CDR1 SEHNR and CDR2 FQNEAQ (reference sequence). Deletions cut 5 bases from V and 4 bases from J, with 11 bases between. CDR3: CASSPETVYGYTF. The DNA for the CDR3 is TGTGCCAGCAGCCCGGAGACGGTCTATGGCTACACCTTC. Filled out from reference TRBV7-9 and TRBJ1-2, the complete variable domain reads DTGVSQNPRHKITKRGQNVTFRCDPISEHNRLYWYRQTLGQGPEFLTYFQNEAQLEKSRLLSDRFSAERPKGSFSTLEIQRTEQGDSAMYLCASSPETVYGYTFGSGTRLTVV.

The rearrangement joins TRBV19 to TRBJ1-1, with D maybe TRBD1 (5 bases). V was pared by 4 bases and J by 1 base, with 10 bases between. Germline CDR1 is LNHDA and CDR2 is SQIVND (reference sequence). CDR3 length: 14 residues. The CDR3 loop is CASSTGGWNTEAFF. For the CDR3, the DNA is TGTGCCAGTAGTACGGGGGGTTGGAACACTGAAGCTTTCTTT.

The chain links TRBV7-3 to TRBJ2-1, with D possibly TRBD2 on 7 matching bases. CDR1 is SGHTA and CDR2 is FQGTGA in the germline V gene. Trimming removed 4 bases at V and 7 bases at J, with 17 bases between. CDR3 length: 15 residues. CDR3 protein: CASSSGGPGENEQFF. The CDR3 nucleotides are TGTGCCAGCAGCTCCGGGGGGCCAGGTGAGAATGAGCAGTTCTTC. The variable domain in full, with the rest retrieved from reference TRBV7-3 and TRBJ2-1, is GAGVSQTPSNKVTEKGKYVELRCDPISGHTALYWYRQSLGQGPEFLIYFQGTGAADDSGLPNDRFFAVRPEGSVSTLKIQRTERGDSAVYLCASSSGGPGENEQFFGPGTRLTVL.

V and J are TRBV5-1 and TRBJ1-1; the D gene is possibly TRBD1 (5 bases). Germline V lookup: CDR1 SGHRS, CDR2 YFSETQ. The CDR3 runs to 13 residues. Between the trimmed V and J ends, which lost 4 bases and 1 base, there was a span of 8 bases. CDR3 DNA sequence: TGCGCCAGCAGCGACCAGGGGAACACTGAAGCTTTCTTT. Protein sequence: CASSDQGNTEAFF.

The CDR3 protein is CASSRALAGELFF. The CDR3 region has the DNA TGTGCCAGTAGCCGCGCCCTAGCCGGGGAGCTGTTTTTT. V is TRBV19 and J is TRBJ2-2; D is undetermined. CDR1 is LNHDA, CDR2 SQIVND, per germline (reference sequence). The CDR3 runs to 13 residues. Trimming removed 6 bases at V and 6 bases at J, with 11 bases between.

V gene TRBV30 combines with J gene TRBJ1-2, with 10 nucleotides matching TRBD1. Germline CDR1 reads GTSNPN; CDR2 reads SVGIG (reference sequence). The CDR3 runs to 16 residues. The ends lost 7 bases at V and 5 bases at J; junction bases unmatched: 16. CDR3 protein: CAYKVATGGARYGYTF. Written as DNA, the CDR3 is TGTGCCTACAAAGTTGCGACAGGGGGCGCCCGATATGGCTACACCTTC.

The V gene is TRBV11-1, the J gene TRBJ2-7; 7 nucleotides align to TRBD1. Germline V CDR1 and CDR2: SGHAT, FQDESV (reference sequence). This CDR3 contains 13 residues. Unmatched junction bases numbered 8, after V lost 5 bases and J lost 7 bases. The CDR3 DNA sequence: TGTGCCAGCAGCGCCGACAGGGCGGGTGAGCAGTACTTC. Translation: CASSADRAGEQYF.

J is TRBJ1-4 and V is TRBV30; D is undetermined. This CDR3 contains 12 residues. The V gene lost 2 bases and the J gene lost 8 bases, with 9 bases spanning the gap. Germline assignment: CDR1 GTSNPN and CDR2 SVGIG (reference sequence). CDR3 sequence reads: CAWSKLKEKLFF. The CDR3 DNA is TGTGCCTGGAGTAAGCTGAAGGAAAAACTGTTTTTT.

CDR3 sequence reads: CASSVESTDTQYF. The CDR3 DNA sequence: TGTGCCAGCAGCGTCGAGTCCACAGATACGCAGTATTTT. The chain is built from TRBV9 and TRBJ2-3; D is unresolved. The germline gives CDR1 SGDLS, CDR2 YYNGEE. V was trimmed by 2 bases and J by 2 bases, leaving 6 bases between them. CDR3 length equals 13 residues.

The chain recombines TRBV2 with TRBJ1-2; 7 bases match TRBD1. In germline, CDR1 is SNHLY, CDR2 FYNNEI. J was trimmed by 4 bases and V by 2 bases; bases with no gene match: 7. The CDR3 totals 15 residues. The CDR3 DNA follows: TGTGCCAGCAGTGAACCACAGGGGAGTAGCTATGGCTACACCTTC. It translates to CASSEPQGSSYGYTF.

The J gene is TRBJ1-5, the V gene TRBV6-5; D not certain. Trimming stripped 6 bases from V and 0 bases from J, with 12 bases between. This CDR3 comprises 15 residues. Germline V gene sequence: CDR1 MNHEY, CDR2 SVGAGI. Here the CDR3 reads CASSKTFDSNQPQHF. Here the CDR3 DNA reads TGTGCCAGCAGCAAAACTTTCGATAGCAATCAGCCCCAGCATTTT.

The chain recombines TRBV29-1 with TRBJ2-3, with 7 bases matching TRBD2. Unmatched junction bases numbered 14, after V lost 5 bases and J lost 3 bases. The length of the CDR3 is 16 residues. Germline CDR1 reads SQVTM; CDR2 reads ANQGSEA. The CDR3 sequence is CSVSLLGGRMTDTQYF. The CDR3 region has the DNA TGCAGCGTTTCCTTACTCGGGGGGAGGATGACAGATACGCAGTATTTT.

The chain carries TRBV4-1 and TRBJ1-5; 9 bases line up with TRBD1. J gave up 2 bases and V 1 base, and 0 bases lay outside the gene matches. The CDR3 is made up of 15 amino acids. Germline values: CDR1 MGHRA, CDR2 YSYEKL. The CDR3 nucleotides read TGCGCCAGCAGCCAAGGGACAGGGGGCAATCAGCCCCAGCATTTT. Translating it yields CASSQGTGGNQPQHF.

The chain recombines TRBV5-4 with TRBJ2-7; no clear D gene. The CDR3 extends over 17 amino acids. Germline values: CDR1 SGHNT, CDR2 YYREEE (reference sequence). The V and J ends lost 2 bases and 0 bases respectively, with 18 bases between them. CDR3 sequence (DNA): TGTGCCAGCAGCTTCCACCCGGGTAGTCCCAGCTCCTACGAGCAGTACTTC. Residues: CASSFHPGSPSSYEQYF.

V and J are TRBV5-1 and TRBJ1-1; D is undetermined. V lost 1 base and J lost 3, with 7 bases in between. Germline lookup yields CDR1 SGHRS and CDR2 YFSETQ. The CDR3 consists of 13 residues. Here the CDR3 DNA reads TGCGCCAGCAGCTTGCCCCAGGACACTGAAGCTTTCTTT. Translated, it gives CASSLPQDTEAFF.

The chain is built from TRBV25-1 and TRBJ2-7, with D uncertain. Germline V gene sequence: CDR1 MGHDK, CDR2 SYGVNS. The CDR3 is 14 residues long. The V end was cut by 1 base, the J end by 2 bases, with 9 bases between. CDR3: CASSELRAAYEQYF. The CDR3 DNA reads as TGTGCCAGCAGTGAATTAAGAGCTGCCTACGAGCAGTACTTC.

The chain carries TRBV2 and TRBJ1-2, with 8 bases that match TRBD1. Germline values: CDR1 SNHLY, CDR2 FYNNEI. The J segment lost 6 bases and the V segment lost 3 bases, leaving 6 bases of the junction unmatched. The CDR3 is 14 amino acids. The DNA of the CDR3 is TGTGCCAGCAGTGAGCACAGGGGGGTCGATGGCTACACCTTC. Its translation is CASSEHRGVDGYTF.

Points on this clone: The junction departs from germline at one end; a sequencing error may be responsible. V usage is TRBV7-7 and J usage is TRBJ2-5, with a weak D call TRBD2 (5 bases). From germline, CDR1 is SSHAT and CDR2 FNYEAQ (reference sequence). CDR3 length: 14 amino acids. In DNA, the CDR3 is TGTGCTAGCAGCTCAAGTACCTCGGGGGAGACCCAGTACTTC. Amino acids: CASSSSTSGETQYF. The variable domain in full, with the rest retrieved from reference TRBV7-7 and TRBJ2-5, is GAGVSQSPRYKVTKRGQDVTLRCDPISSHATLYWYQQALGQGPEFLTYFNYEAQPDKSGLPSDRFSAERPEGSISTLTIQRTEQRDSAMYRCASSSSTSGETQYFGPGTRLLVL.

This chain uses TRBV29-1 with TRBJ2-7, with a possible D match to TRBD2 (5 bases). The germline V and J ends were trimmed by 4 bases and 2 bases, with 6 bases remaining between them. The CDR3 is 11 residues long. Germline V gene lookup returns CDR1 SQVTM and CDR2 ANQGSEA. CDR3 nucleotide sequence: TGCAGCGTTGCGGGGACCTACGAGCAGTACTTC. It specifies CSVAGTYEQYF.